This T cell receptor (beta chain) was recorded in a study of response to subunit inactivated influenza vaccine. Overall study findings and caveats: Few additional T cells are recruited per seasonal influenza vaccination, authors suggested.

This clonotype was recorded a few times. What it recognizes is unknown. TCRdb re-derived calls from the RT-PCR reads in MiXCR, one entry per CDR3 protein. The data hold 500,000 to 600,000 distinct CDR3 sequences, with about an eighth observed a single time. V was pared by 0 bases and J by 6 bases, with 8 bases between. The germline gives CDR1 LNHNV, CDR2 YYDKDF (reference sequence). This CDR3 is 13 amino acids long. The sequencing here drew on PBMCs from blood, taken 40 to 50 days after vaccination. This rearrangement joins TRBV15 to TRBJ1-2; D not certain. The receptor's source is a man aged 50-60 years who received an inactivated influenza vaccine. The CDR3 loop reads CATSRDRADGYTF. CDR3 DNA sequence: TGTGCCACCAGCAGAGATCGTGCAGATGGCTACACCTTC.